This T cell receptor (beta chain) was obtained from a study of OX40 agonist ivuxolimab in advanced cancers. With regard to the full study: Ivuxolimab, which targeted the costimulatory receptor OX40 (CD134), was an agonistic, fully human IgG2 monoclonal antibody. Intravenous ivuxolimab was administered to patients every 2 weeks at six dose levels: 0.01, 0.1, 0.3, 1.5, 3 and 10 mg/kg. Of the 50 or so patients in dose escalation, some 20 had hepatocellular carcinoma, around 15 had melanoma, 9 had renal cell carcinoma and 9 had head and neck cancer. In the dose-escalation cohort, 82.7% of patients were male, and the mean age was approximately 60 years, with a range of roughly 20 to 85. Patients were allowed to have had prior anti-PD-1, anti-PD-L1 or anti-CTLA-4 therapy, and 40% of the dose-escalation patients had been treated with checkpoint inhibitors. Partial responses were achieved by three dose-escalation patients, of whom one had hepatocellular carcinoma and two had cutaneous melanoma. Peripheral TCRbeta sequencing was intended to test whether TCR sequence diversity was altered and clonal T-cell expansion was caused by ivuxolimab. The paper reports the monotherapy dose-escalation portion (N ≈ 50 patients) of the phase I ivuxolimab trial.

The trial excluded patients who had a history of autoimmune disease or were on systemic immunosuppression. Peripheral blood for TCR sequencing was drawn from every dose cohort at baseline, at cycle 4 day 1 and at cycle 7 day 1. The samples were drawn from a first-in-human, open-label, multicenter phase I dose-escalation trial of ivuxolimab. The trial enrolled adults with locally advanced or metastatic head and neck squamous cell, hepatocellular, melanoma or renal cell carcinoma. CD4+ and CD8+ T cells were sorted separately from peripheral blood before TCR sequencing. The full study reports these points: After ivuxolimab, more expanded clones were found on average in CD8+ T cells than in CD4+ T cells. Low levels of normalized T-cell clonal expansion were also shown by some nonresponding patients. Which antigens the clonally expanded peripheral T cells were specific for was not determined. At doses from 0.1 to 3.0 mg/kg, clonal expansion was seen in both CD4+ and CD8+ blood T cells between baseline and week 6. In the 0.1-3.0 mg/kg groups, partial responders had among the lowest normalized peripheral clonal expansion, particularly in CD8+ T cells.

On this clone: What this receptor recognizes is not known. No much larger clonotype is one base removed from it; base qualities were not supplied.

For sequencing of the TCRbeta CDR3 region, genomic DNA was extracted from the sorted cells. The immunoSEQ Assay was used for sequencing of TCRbeta CDR3 regions. The table was pulled from immuneACCESS by TCRdb, which kept in-frame rearrangements only. Such tables lose some clones; where checked, under half of the loss comes from unresolved V genes, and the rest has no known cause. The sample has around 69,000 clones on record, approximately 83% of them singletons. Approximately 0.64% of the sample is held by the ten biggest clonotypes. This TCR came from an adult with an advanced solid tumor such as melanoma, head and neck, liver or kidney cancer. This sample comprised CD4+ or CD8+ T cells sorted from blood, obtained in a trial of the OX40 agonist ivuxolimab.

CDR3 region: CASSLAGGPNTGELFF. The DNA sequence reads TGCGCCAGCAGCTTGGCGGGAGGGCCAAACACCGGGGAGCTGTTTTTT. The rearranged segments are TRBV5-1 and TRBJ2-2; 8 central nucleotides agree with TRBD2. From the cysteine up to the phenylalanine, the CDR3 has a length of 16 residues. Only the CDR3 part of the read is kept: 48 bases, read in frame from the first base. Unmatched junction bases come to 3, with V trimmed by 0 bases and J by 2 bases. CDR1 and CDR2 are drawn from the germline V gene: SGHRS, YFSETQ.